This entry lists 26 T cell receptor beta chains sequenced from one sample in a study of blood T cells in healthy people across ages. The authors ran a second PCR of roughly 6 to 11 cycles using a sample-barcoded 5' primer and a J-beta primer mix. One entry per CDR3 protein results from TCRdb running MiXCR on the 5' RACE reads. The table shows under 2 million distinct CDR3 sequences, with approximately 32% occurring only once. The sample comprised blood. These receptors were obtained from a woman aged 25 to 39 in good health.

At least ten counts were recorded for this clonotype. The chain joins TRBV20-1 to TRBJ2-7; D remains ambiguous. CDR1 is DFQATT, CDR2 SNEGSKA, per germline (reference sequence). V lost 6 bases, J lost 0 bases, and 12 bases lay in between. The CDR3 runs 13 residues. The CDR3 coding sequence is TGCAGTGCAATTAGACCGGCCTCCTACGAGCAGTACTTC. Amino acids: CSAIRPASYEQYF.

The chain is built from TRBV2 and TRBJ2-2, with D unresolved. V was clipped by 7 bases and J by 0 bases, with 12 bases between them. The CDR3 runs to 15 residues. CDR1 and CDR2 (germline): SNHLY, FYNNEI. CDR3 region: CASTDRGPNTGELFF. The CDR3 nucleotides are TGTGCCAGCACCGATCGTGGTCCGAACACCGGGGAGCTGTTTTTT.

The J gene is TRBJ1-1, the V gene TRBV20-1; D not resolved. Trimming removed 0 bases at V and 5 bases at J, with 13 bases between. The CDR3 contains 14 residues. Per germline, CDR1 DFQATT and CDR2 SNEGSKA (reference sequence). The CDR3 sequence: CSARDLGLRTEAFF. DNA of the CDR3: TGCAGTGCTAGAGATCTGGGTTTGAGGACTGAAGCTTTCTTT.

Many counts were recorded for this clonotype. The rearrangement links TRBV13 to TRBJ2-7, with 10 positions matching TRBD1. The CDR3 has 13 residues. Unmatched junction bases numbered 6, after V lost 4 bases and J lost 9 bases. Germline V CDR1 and CDR2: PRHDT, FYEKMQ (reference sequence). The CDR3 DNA sequence: TGTGCCAGCAGCTCCGGGACAGGGGCGTCGCAGTACTTC. Translated, it gives CASSSGTGASQYF.

The sample holds many counts of this clonotype. This rearrangement joins TRBV5-5 to TRBJ2-3, with a tentative D call TRBD2 (6 bases). The CDR3 loop spans 15 amino acids. The germline V gene has CDR1 SGHKS and CDR2 YYEKEE (reference sequence). With 3 bases removed from V and 3 bases from J, the gap between germline ends came to 14 bases. The CDR3 here is CASSSPRAGTDTQYF. CDR3 in DNA: TGTGCCAGCAGCTCGCCCAGGGCGGGGACAGATACGCAGTATTTT.

This clonotype was observed many times. The CDR3 DNA reads TGTGCCAGCAGTCTATCCACAGGGTTGGGCTACACCTTC. This sequence encodes CASSLSTGLGYTF. V is TRBV12-3 or TRBV12-4 and J is TRBJ1-2; D is perhaps TRBD1 (6 bases). V shed 5 bases and J shed 8 bases, with 15 bases lying between them. The CDR3 extends over 13 amino acids.

This clonotype was picked up a small number of times. The CDR3 protein is CSARGLNTGELFF. Here the CDR3 DNA reads TGCAGTGCTAGGGGACTGAACACCGGGGAGCTGTTTTTT. V is TRBV20-1 and J is TRBJ2-2; tentatively, D is TRBD2 (6 bases). V lost 3 bases, J lost 1 base, and 6 bases lay in between. Germline values: CDR1 DFQATT, CDR2 SNEGSKA (reference sequence). CDR3 length equals 13 residues.

The V gene is TRBV28, the J gene TRBJ2-7; 14 bases line up with TRBD2. The CDR3 has 15 residues. Germline lookup yields CDR1 MDHEN and CDR2 SYDVKM. V lost 5 bases and J lost 5; bases outside the gene matches: 5. CDR3 nucleotide sequence: TGTGCCAGCAGTCCCGGGACTAGCGGGAGACACGAGCAGTACTTC. It codes for CASSPGTSGRHEQYF.

This chain links TRBV7-2 with TRBJ2-1, with 9 bases identical to TRBD2. Germline V gene sequence: CDR1 SGHTA, CDR2 FQGNSA. The CDR3 runs 16 residues. Trimming at V came to 5 bases and at J to 11 bases, leaving 16 bases not matched to a gene. The CDR3 loop reads CASSPRGAGGGNKQFF. The CDR3 nucleotides are TGTGCCAGCAGCCCTCGAGGAGCGGGAGGAGGAAATAAGCAGTTCTTC.

In regard to this clonotype: A much larger clone differs from this one at a single base, so this may be a read error. This chain connects TRBV14 to TRBJ1-5; 9 bases are a match to TRBD1. Germline V CDR1 and CDR2: SGHDN, FVKESK. V lost 3 bases and J lost 11; bases outside the gene matches: 14. The length of the CDR3 is 16 residues. This CDR3 is CASSQRAGQGGVAQHF. The CDR3 coding sequence is TGTGCCAGCAGCCAGAGGGCGGGACAGGGCGGTGTAGCCCAGCATTTT.

This clonotype showed up many times. The chain employs TRBV28 and TRBJ2-7, with 10 bases aligning to TRBD2. This CDR3 has 14 residues. From germline, CDR1 is MDHEN and CDR2 SYDVKM. V trimming: 5 bases; J trimming: 5 bases; junction bases outside the gene matches: 6. CDR3 sequence reads: CASSPSGSTDEQYF. CDR3 DNA sequence: TGTGCCAGCAGTCCTAGCGGGAGTACGGACGAGCAGTACTTC.

In regard to this clonotype: The junction departs from the called germline gene at one end, perhaps through a read error. V is TRBV9 and J is TRBJ2-1; 10 bases match TRBD2. Germline CDR1 and CDR2: SGDLS and YYNGEE. The CDR3 extends over 17 amino acids. CDR3 sequence (DNA): TGTGCCAGCGGCGTAGCTAGAGCGGGGGGGCCGCGGAATGAGCAGTTCTTC. Residues: CASGVARAGGPRNEQFF.

This clonotype appeared a few times. The V call is TRBV6-1, the J call TRBJ1-1, with D possibly TRBD1 on 5 matching bases. CDR1 is MNHNS, CDR2 SASEGT, per germline. The CDR3 contains 16 residues. V lost 2 bases to trimming and J lost 6 bases, with 19 bases between them. The CDR3 DNA sequence: TGTGCCAGCAGTGAAAGGTCGGTTAGGGGCGGATCTGAAGCTTTCTTT. Protein: CASSERSVRGGSEAFF.

The V and J genes are TRBV6-1 and TRBJ1-2; 7 bases fit TRBD1. CDR3 size: 17 residues. CDR1 and CDR2 (germline): MNHNS, SASEGT. Trimming at V came to 1 base and at J to 4 bases, leaving 12 bases not matched to a gene. The CDR3 is CASSEGGSGTATYGYTF. DNA for the CDR3: TGTGCCAGCAGTGAAGGGGGATCCGGGACAGCAACCTATGGCTACACCTTC.

V is TRBV12-3 or TRBV12-4 and J is TRBJ2-7; no clear D gene. With 2 bases removed from V and 2 bases from J, the gap between germline ends came to 10 bases. The CDR3 spans 14 residues. The chain's CDR3 is CASSLFGRTYEQYF. The CDR3 DNA sequence: TGTGCCAGCAGTTTATTTGGCAGGACCTACGAGCAGTACTTC.

The count of this clonotype is one. The missing conserved phenylalanine or tryptophan at the end of this CDR3 makes a read error likely. CDR3 nucleotide sequence: TGCAGTGCTAGAGACCTGCAGGGGGGTGAAGAGCAGTACTGC. It codes for CSARDLQGGEEQYC. The chain has TRBV20-1 and TRBJ2-7; D perhaps matches TRBD1 (7 bases). The V end was cut by 0 bases, the J end by 7 bases, with 16 bases between. CDR3 length: 14 residues. Germline CDR1 and CDR2: DFQATT and SNEGSKA (reference sequence).

This clonotype came up a few times. Written as DNA, the CDR3 is TGTGCCAGCAGCTTGGCCCCTGGCGACTACGAGCAGTACTTC. Protein: CASSLAPGDYEQYF. The J gene is TRBJ2-7, the V gene TRBV5-6; D is ambiguous. This CDR3 has 14 residues. Germline lookup yields CDR1 SGHDT and CDR2 YYEEEE. Trimming removed 0 bases at V and 3 bases at J, with 10 bases between.

In this sample, this clonotype turned up a few times. V is TRBV29-1 and J is TRBJ1-2; TRBD1 aligns across 9 bases. Losses at the gene ends were 6 bases for V and 7 bases for J; bases not matched to a gene: 6. The length of the CDR3 is 12 residues. From germline, CDR1 is SQVTM and CDR2 ANQGSEA. The CDR3 region is CSVPGQGRGYTF. In DNA form, the CDR3 reads TGCAGCGTACCGGGACAGGGACGTGGCTACACCTTC.

This chain joins TRBV10-3 and TRBJ2-3; 7 bases map to TRBD1. CDR1 is ENHRY, CDR2 SYGVKD, per germline. The junction had 2 bases not matched to a gene; V was cut back by 7 bases and J by 1 base. The CDR3 contains 13 residues. CDR3 in amino acids: CAIKGAGTDTQYF. CDR3 coding DNA: TGTGCCATCAAGGGGGCCGGCACAGATACGCAGTATTTT.

This clonotype was seen only a few times. The CDR3 nucleotides read TGTGCCACCAGACGGGACCCCAAAGGCAATGAGCAGTTCTTC. This sequence encodes CATRRDPKGNEQFF. V is TRBV6-1 and J is TRBJ2-1; D may match TRBD1 or TRBD2 (5 bases each). The CDR3 covers 14 residues. V lost 10 bases, J lost 6 bases, and 19 bases lay in between. Germline V gene data show CDR1 as MNHNS and CDR2 as SASEGT.

This clonotype was seen a handful of times. J is TRBJ1-6 and V is TRBV5-1, with TRBD1 identical over 7 bases. CDR1 SGHRS and CDR2 YFSETQ come from the germline V gene. The CDR3 extends over 15 amino acids. The J segment lost 10 bases and the V segment lost 0 bases, leaving 7 bases of the junction unmatched. The CDR3 sequence is CASSLDRGNGSPLHF. The CDR3 nucleotides are TGCGCCAGCAGCTTGGACAGGGGTAATGGCTCACCCCTCCACTTT.

The genes are TRBV20-1 and TRBJ1-1; 8 nucleotides line up with TRBD1. Germline V lookup: CDR1 DFQATT, CDR2 SNEGSKA (reference sequence). The ends lost 1 base at V and 2 bases at J; junction bases unmatched: 9. This CDR3 has 16 amino acids. CDR3 sequence: CSARVWQGASNTEAFF. CDR3 nucleotides: TGCAGTGCTAGAGTATGGCAGGGGGCGTCAAACACTGAAGCTTTCTTT.

This clonotype was observed a handful of times. V gene TRBV6-2 or TRBV6-3 combines with J gene TRBJ1-3; D is perhaps TRBD1 (5 bases). The CDR3 has 15 amino acids. The germline V and J ends were trimmed by 5 bases and 1 base, with 12 bases remaining between them. Germline V lookup: CDR1 MNHEY, CDR2 SVGEGT. The chain's CDR3 is CASSPGTASGNTIYF. The CDR3 DNA reads TGTGCCAGCAGTCCCGGGACGGCATCTGGAAACACCATATATTTT.

This clonotype was seen more than once but under ten times. The J gene is TRBJ1-5, the V gene TRBV11-2; D ambiguous. This CDR3 comprises 16 residues. Germline V gene lookup returns CDR1 SGHAT and CDR2 FQNNGV. Trimming shortened V by 1 base and J by 2 bases, and 12 bases separated the two germline ends. The CDR3 region is CASSLVIARRNQPQHF. CDR3 DNA: TGTGCCAGCAGCTTAGTTATTGCCCGGCGCAATCAGCCCCAGCATTTT.

This clonotype was counted a few times. The chain links TRBV5-1 to TRBJ1-1; D might be TRBD1 (5 bases). V lost 3 bases, J lost 4 bases, and 13 bases lay in between. This CDR3 is built from 14 residues. Germline CDR1 is SGHRS and CDR2 is YFSETQ. For the CDR3, the DNA is TGCGCCAGCAGCTCCCCGAGGGGCGGCACTGAAGCTTTCTTT. Protein product: CASSSPRGGTEAFF.

V is TRBV12-3 or TRBV12-4 and J is TRBJ2-7; 8 nucleotides align to TRBD1. J was trimmed by 6 bases and V by 6 bases; bases with no gene match: 7. There are 13 residues in the CDR3. CDR3 loop: CASSNSGTGEQYF. The CDR3 coding sequence is TGTGCCAGCAGCAATTCCGGGACAGGCGAGCAGTACTTC.